A selection of T cell receptor beta chains follows, all from one sample in a study of blood T cell repertoires in COVID-19. Assay: immunoSEQ multiplex PCR; the TCRdb copy retains only in-frame clones and omits some. The sample consists of 190,000 or so clones, 80% to 90% of them appearing once. The sample comprised peripheral blood. These receptors were taken from a man between 60 and 75 years old who had recovered from COVID-19. The CDR3 runs from the conserved cysteine through the conserved F or W. D genes are given only for firm matches. The size of a clone is reported for some rows only, either as once, few or many, or as a class for expanded clones.

v_gene	j_gene	abundance	d_gene	CDR3nt	CDR3aa
TRBV10-3	TRBJ2-5	NA	TRBD2	TGTGCCATCCGACCTCAGGGAGGGGAGACCCAGTACTTC	CAIRPQGGETQYF
TRBV27	TRBJ1-1	NA	TRBD1	TGTGCCAGCAGTTTATTCACAGGGGAATCTGAAGCTTTCTTT	CASSLFTGESEAFF
TRBV11-1	TRBJ1-2	NA	NA	TGTGCCAGCAGCGGCGACTTGTATGGCTACACCTTC	CASSGDLYGYTF
TRBV10-3	TRBJ2-7	NA	TRBD1	TGTGCCATCAGTGACCCTGGGACAGCCTACGAGCAGTACTTC	CAISDPGTAYEQYF
TRBV2	TRBJ2-1	NA	TRBD2	TGTGCCAGCAAACCGGGACTAGCGCAACCCAATGAGCAGTTCTTC	CASKPGLAQPNEQFF
TRBV9	TRBJ1-4	NA	TRBD1	TGTGCCAGCAGCGTAGCGGGGACAGCAACTAATGAAAAACTGTTTTTT	CASSVAGTATNEKLFF
TRBV10-3	TRBJ2-2	NA	NA	TGTGCCATCAGTGAGTGGGGGCAGGCGAACACCGGGGAGCTGTTTTTT	CAISEWGQANTGELFF
TRBV18	TRBJ2-7	NA	TRBD2	TGTGCCAGCTCACCAACCCTTAGCGGGTCCTACGAGCAGTACTTC	CASSPTLSGSYEQYF
TRBV11-2	TRBJ2-1	NA	TRBD1	TGTGCCAGCAGGCCCGGGACAGGGGGCGATGAGCAGTTCTTC	CASRPGTGGDEQFF
TRBV27	TRBJ1-2	NA	TRBD1	TGTGCCAGCAGTTCAACCCCCCGGGACAGGGTGTATGGCTACACCTTC	CASSSTPRDRVYGYTF
TRBV3-1/TRBV3-2	TRBJ2-1	NA	NA	TGTGCCAGCAGCCAACCAGTCTACAATGAGCAGTTCTTC	CASSQPVYNEQFF
TRBV27	TRBJ2-3	NA	NA	TGTGCCAGCACCTCGGGACTCGTCCCAGATACGCAGTATTTT	CASTSGLVPDTQYF
TRBV9	TRBJ2-7	NA	NA	TGTGCCAGCAGCGCTTCCGGGTCTTCCTTCTACGAGCAGTACTTC	CASSASGSSFYEQYF
TRBV5-8	TRBJ1-5	NA	NA	TGTGCCAGCAGCTTGGACTTCCAGCCCCAGCATTTT	CASSLDFQPQHF
TRBV6-5	TRBJ1-2	NA	NA	TGTGCCACCGGGGAGAATCCAACAGTGCTAGGAGGCTACACCTTC	CATGENPTVLGGYTF
TRBV6-5	TRBJ2-2	NA	NA	TGTGCCAGCAGTAGGACATACGGCACCGGGGAGCTGTTTTTT	CASSRTYGTGELFF
TRBV5-1	TRBJ2-7	NA	NA	TGCGCCAGCAGCTTGCGGGCTAGCGAGATCTACGAGCAGTACTTC	CASSLRASEIYEQYF
TRBV29-1	TRBJ1-1	NA	NA	TGCAGCGGTTTACTGCGGTACCAGAACACTGAAGCTTTCTTT	CSGLLRYQNTEAFF
TRBV7-8	TRBJ1-4	NA	TRBD1	TGTGCCAGCAGCCTCGGGACAGGGCTCACGAATGAAAAACTGTTTTTT	CASSLGTGLTNEKLFF
TRBV12-5	TRBJ2-1	NA	NA	TGTGCTAGTGGTTTGGACCGGGGACTCTACAATGAGCAGTTCTTC	CASGLDRGLYNEQFF
TRBV5-4	TRBJ1-3	NA	TRBD1	TGTGCCAGCAGCTTGGAGGGGGACAGGGGTAAAAACACCATATATTTT	CASSLEGDRGKNTIYF
TRBV24-1	TRBJ1-5	few	TRBD1	TGTGCCACCAGTGGCGCGGCAGGGGGCGGGAGTGGCAATCAGCCCCAGCATTTT	CATSGAAGGGSGNQPQHF
TRBV18	TRBJ1-2	NA	TRBD1	TGTGCCAGCTCACCATCGACAGGGACTCCCTATGGCTACACCTTC	CASSPSTGTPYGYTF
TRBV30	TRBJ2-1	few	NA	TGTGCCTGGAGTCCCCCGTGGGGGGGGGCAGGGTATGAGCAGTTCTTC	CAWSPPWGGAGYEQFF
TRBV7-8	TRBJ1-6	NA	TRBD1	TGTGCCAGCAGTTTAAGACAGGGAGTATGGACTTCACCCCTCCACTTT	CASSLRQGVWTSPLHF
TRBV19	TRBJ2-7	NA	NA	TGTGCCAGTAGTATGGGGCGCTCCTACGAGCAGTACTTC	CASSMGRSYEQYF
TRBV7-2	TRBJ2-5	NA	NA	TGTGCCAGCAGCTCCCAGACAGGTCAAGAGACCCAGTACTTC	CASSSQTGQETQYF
TRBV27	TRBJ2-2	NA	TRBD1	TGTGCCAGCAGTAAGACAGGGGTCTTCGGGGAGCTGTTTTTT	CASSKTGVFGELFF
TRBV14	TRBJ1-1	NA	NA	TGTGCCAGCAGCCAAGGACGGGGCGGGAGCACTGAAGCTTTCTTT	CASSQGRGGSTEAFF
TRBV5-1	TRBJ1-1	NA	NA	TGCGCCAGCAGCTTGGGGCGCACAGGGAACACTGAAGCTTTCTTT	CASSLGRTGNTEAFF
TRBV5-5	TRBJ2-5	NA	NA	TGTGCCAGCAGCTCGGGACAACTCCAAGAGACCCAGTACTTC	CASSSGQLQETQYF
TRBV6-5	TRBJ1-6	NA	NA	TGTGCCAGCAGCCAAACAGGGAACCTTAATTCACCCCTCCACTTT	CASSQTGNLNSPLHF